Listed below are T cell receptor beta chains from one sample, sequenced in a study of shared clonotypes between healthy human individuals. The protocol was immunoSEQ multiplex PCR, while the TCRdb copy is restricted to in-frame clones and leaves out a portion. The profile covers roughly 530,000 clones, with 90% to 97% appearing a single time and 0.06% taken by the ten largest. Sample: naive CD4+ T cells sorted from blood. Source of these receptors: a woman aged 25 to 39 in good health. Each CDR3 is given with its conserved first and last residue. Each record gives: clone size, D gene, J gene, V gene, CDR3 DNA, CDR3 protein. D genes are given only for firm matches. Some rows have no size entry. The others give once, few or many, or a class for an expanded clone.

>once|TRBD2|TRBJ2-7|TRBV11-2
TGTGCCAGCAGCCCTCGGGAGGCTAGCGGGAGCAACTTCTCCTACGAGCAGTACTTC
CASSPREASGSNFSYEQYF
>-|-|TRBJ2-7|TRBV10-3
TGTGCCACCCAACCGACCAGGCTGGGTGACTACGAGCAGTACTTC
CATQPTRLGDYEQYF
>-|-|TRBJ2-1|TRBV29-1
TGCAGCGTTGATCAGCGGATAGAGGAGCAGTTCTTC
CSVDQRIEEQFF
>-|-|TRBJ2-7|TRBV28
TGTGCCAGCAGTTTAACCCCGGTTCCCTACGAGCAGTACTTC
CASSLTPVPYEQYF
>-|-|TRBJ1-1|TRBV19
TGTGCCAGTAGTGCCCAGGCTAACACTGAAGCTTTCTTT
CASSAQANTEAFF
>-|-|TRBJ1-1|TRBV28
TGTGCCAGCAGAACTAACCCCAGGGGAGGGTATTCTGAAGCTTTCTTT
CASRTNPRGGYSEAFF
>-|TRBD1|TRBJ1-1|TRBV28
TGTGCCAGCAGTTCGGGACAGGGGGAGAACACTGAAGCTTTCTTT
CASSSGQGENTEAFF
>-|TRBD2|TRBJ2-2|TRBV27
TGTGCCAGCAGTTTGACACAAATCGGGGGGACCGGGGAGCTGTTTTTT
CASSLTQIGGTGELFF
>-|-|TRBJ2-7|TRBV4-1
TGCGCCAGCAGCCAACCCCCTGGGGGGATATACGAGCAGTACTTC
CASSQPPGGIYEQYF
>-|TRBD1|TRBJ2-7|TRBV28
TGTGCCAGCAGTTTCCGGGACAGGAGAAATTACGAGCAGTACTTC
CASSFRDRRNYEQYF
>-|TRBD1|TRBJ2-2|TRBV15
TGTGCCACCAGCCGACAGGGGCCAGGGAACACCGGGGAGCTGTTTTTT
CATSRQGPGNTGELFF
>-|TRBD2|TRBJ2-7|TRBV18
TGTGCCAGCTCACCTAGGGGAATAGCGGGAGGCCACGAGCAGTACTTC
CASSPRGIAGGHEQYF
>-|TRBD1|TRBJ1-2|TRBV10-3
TGTGCCCTAAGACAGGGGGAGACCTATGGCTACACCTTC
CALRQGETYGYTF
>-|-|TRBJ2-1|TRBV6-5
TGTGCCAGCAGCCGCACTATCAATGAGCAGTTCTTC
CASSRTINEQFF
>-|-|TRBJ1-1|TRBV2
TGTGCCAGCACTACCCAGCTAACAGCGGCTGAAGCTTTCTTT
CASTTQLTAAEAFF
>-|TRBD2|TRBJ2-7|TRBV11-3
TGTGCCAGCAGCCCCGGACTAGCGGGAGATCTATACGAGCAGTACTTC
CASSPGLAGDLYEQYF
>-|-|TRBJ2-7|TRBV2
TGTGCCAGCAGCGTGGACGGCTACGAGCAGTACTTC
CASSVDGYEQYF
>-|-|TRBJ2-6|TRBV6-1
TGTGCCAGCAGCACGGGCCCCACGGGGGCCAACGTCCTGACTTTC
CASSTGPTGANVLTF
>-|-|TRBJ2-7|TRBV11-2
TGTGCCAGCAGCCTGAGTGGTAGCGTTTGGGGCTACGAGCAGTACTTC
CASSLSGSVWGYEQYF
>-|-|TRBJ2-7|TRBV28
TGTGCCAGCAGTTTATCCCCCACTTGGGAGCAGTACTTC
CASSLSPTWEQYF
>once|-|TRBJ1-1|TRBV11-3
TGTGCCAGCAGCTTCCGGGGAGCGAACACTGAAGCTTTCTTT
CASSFRGANTEAFF
>-|-|TRBJ1-3|TRBV15
TGTGCCACCAGCAGAGATGGGGGCTCTGGAAACACCATATATTTT
CATSRDGGSGNTIYF
>-|-|TRBJ1-5|TRBV28
TGTGCCAGCAGTCCGGTGGGTAGCAATCAGCCCCAGCATTTT
CASSPVGSNQPQHF
>-|-|TRBJ2-7|TRBV27
TGTGCCAGCAGCCGAATCGGGAGTTCCTACGAGCAGTACTTC
CASSRIGSSYEQYF
>-|TRBD1|TRBJ1-5|TRBV9
TGTGCCAGCAGCGGATCAGGGGGGGGACAGCCCCAGCATTTT
CASSGSGGGQPQHF
>few|-|TRBJ2-7|TRBV4-1
TGCGCCAGCAGTCAACCGGGACGCCAATACGAGCAGTACTTC
CASSQPGRQYEQYF
>-|-|TRBJ2-2|TRBV10-3
TGTGCCATCAGTGAACTTAGCGGCACGAACACCGGGGAGCTGTTTTTT
CAISELSGTNTGELFF
>-|-|TRBJ2-7|TRBV9
TGTGCCAGCAGCGAGAGGAGGGACTTCTACGAGCAGTACTTC
CASSERRDFYEQYF
>-|-|TRBJ2-3|TRBV10-2
TGCGCCAGCAGTGATAGTCGTGGTGTCCGGTGGGGGGATACGCAGTATTTT
CASSDSRGVRWGDTQYF
>-|-|TRBJ1-4|TRBV5-1
TGCGCCAGCAGCCGGGGACAAGAAAATGAAAAACTGTTTTTT
CASSRGQENEKLFF
>-|-|TRBJ1-2|TRBV6-4
TGTGCCAGCAGTGACACTTATGGCTACACCTTC
CASSDTYGYTF
>-|-|TRBJ1-2|TRBV4-1
TGCGCCAGCAGCCGCGGGCCCGGGTATGGCTACACCTTC
CASSRGPGYGYTF
>once|-|TRBJ2-7|TRBV5-1
TGCGCCAGCAGCTTCAATGGGTTAGGGCCTTATACTTACGAGCAGTACTTC
CASSFNGLGPYTYEQYF
>-|-|TRBJ2-7|TRBV5-4
TGTGCCAGCAGCTTGGGCCGCTACGAGCAGTACTTC
CASSLGRYEQYF
>-|-|TRBJ2-6|TRBV28
TGTGCCAGCAGCAAACTTTTGGGGGGCAGGGGTCCCTCTGGGGCCAACGTCCTGACTTTC
CASSKLLGGRGPSGANVLTF
>-|-|TRBJ1-2|TRBV7-8
TGTGCCAGCAGCTTAGCTGGGAGGGGTGATGGCTACACCTTC
CASSLAGRGDGYTF
>-|TRBD2|TRBJ2-5|TRBV27
TGTGCCAGCAGTCGGGGTAGCGGGGCACAAGAGACCCAGTACTTC
CASSRGSGAQETQYF